Each of the 27 T cell receptor beta chains below was sequenced from the same sample in a study of T-cell reconstitution after alpha-beta-depleted transplantation in children. Whole-study results and caveats: A year had passed since transplant, and T-cell counts and diversity by then came mostly from newly produced T cells.

Preparation of the TCRbeta library was carried out with unique molecular identifiers. TCRdb reanalysed the PCR reads using MiXCR and keeps one entry per CDR3 protein. This table has around 300,000 distinct CDR3 sequences, less than 9.5% appearing once. Their recognized antigens are unknown. The sequencing used peripheral blood, collected 360 days after TCRalphabeta/CD19-depleted stem cell transplant. These receptors all come from a female patient between 2 and 15 years old who had a stem cell transplant for Fanconi anemia, so the T cells may come from the graft donor.

This clonotype was counted many times. The chain recombines TRBV5-1 with TRBJ2-7; either TRBD1 or TRBD2 may supply D (6 bases each). This CDR3 has 16 residues. Trimming took 0 bases from V and 3 from J, leaving 16 bases between them. In germline, CDR1 is SGHRS, CDR2 YFSETQ. This CDR3 reads CASSLARGGGGYEQYF. The CDR3 nucleotides are TGCGCCAGCAGCTTGGCCCGCGGAGGAGGGGGCTACGAGCAGTACTTC. Based on the CDR3 plus reference TRBV5-1 and TRBJ2-7, the full variable domain is KAGVTQTPRYLIKTRGQQVTLSCSPISGHRSVSWYQQTPGQGLQFLFEYFSETQRNKGNFPGRFSGRQFSNSRSEMNVSTLELGDSALYLCASSLARGGGGYEQYFGPGTRLTVT.

This clonotype was picked up a small number of times. The chain carries TRBV15 and TRBJ2-3; TRBD2 agrees at 9 bases. This CDR3 is built from 13 residues. Trimming at V came to 8 bases and at J to 2 bases, leaving 2 bases not matched to a gene. Germline CDR1 and CDR2: LNHNV and YYDKDF (reference sequence). CDR3 nucleotides: TGTGCCACCGCGGGGGGGTCCACAGATACGCAGTATTTT. It specifies CATAGGSTDTQYF.

The V gene is TRBV18, the J gene TRBJ2-3; the D gene is possibly TRBD1 (6 bases). V was trimmed by 2 bases and J by 5 bases, leaving 8 bases between them. This CDR3 contains 13 residues. Germline V gene lookup returns CDR1 KGHSH and CDR2 LQKENI. The CDR3 coding sequence is TGTGCCAGCTCACCAGGGGGCGAAGATACGCAGTATTTT. Translation gives CASSPGGEDTQYF.

This clonotype was seen repeatedly, ten times or more. The chain uses TRBV6-5 and TRBJ2-3; possibly TRBD1 for D (5 bases). There are 14 residues in the CDR3. V gave up 2 bases and J gave up 2 bases, with 8 bases separating them. Germline CDR1 reads MNHEY; CDR2 reads SVGAGI. CDR3: CASSYNRNTDTQYF. CDR3 in DNA: TGTGCCAGCAGTTACAACAGGAACACAGATACGCAGTATTTT.

This clonotype has at least ten counts. The chain carries TRBV5-1 and TRBJ2-1, with a possible D match to TRBD2 (5 bases). Looked up from germline, CDR1 is SGHRS and CDR2 is YFSETQ. Trimming pared 4 bases from V and 6 bases from J, leaving 14 bases between. The CDR3 runs 14 residues. The CDR3 sequence is CASSMDSLGNEQFF. CDR3 sequence (DNA): TGCGCCAGCAGCATGGACTCCCTTGGCAATGAGCAGTTCTTC.

This clonotype was counted between two and nine times. The chain employs TRBV11-1 and TRBJ1-6; D unclear. Germline loops: CDR1 SGHAT, CDR2 FQDESV (reference sequence). CDR3 length: 17 residues. V dropped 5 bases and J dropped 0 bases, with 14 bases sitting between them. Here the CDR3 reads CASSLSGPSSYNSPLHF. CDR3 bases: TGTGCCAGCAGCCTGTCCGGCCCGAGCTCCTATAATTCACCCCTCCACTTT.

This clonotype was picked up a small number of times. The chain couples TRBV6-1 to TRBJ1-5; no clear D gene. CDR1 is MNHNS and CDR2 is SASEGT in the germline V gene. Between the trimmed V and J ends, which lost 7 bases and 0 bases, there was a span of 10 bases. This CDR3 contains 14 residues. CDR3 nucleotide sequence: TGTGCCAGCAACCCCACAGATAGCAATCAGCCCCAGCATTTT. Its translation is CASNPTDSNQPQHF.

This clonotype was seen a few times. This rearrangement joins TRBV29-1 to TRBJ2-7, with 8 bases identical to TRBD2. J was trimmed by 1 base and V by 1 base; bases with no gene match: 12. CDR1 SQVTM and CDR2 ANQGSEA come from the germline V gene. CDR3 length equals 17 residues. This chain's CDR3 is CSVEGGSGGFLSYEQYF. The CDR3 DNA reads as TGCAGCGTTGAAGGGGGGAGCGGGGGCTTCCTTTCCTACGAGCAGTACTTC.

This clonotype showed up many times. The V call is TRBV5-1, the J call TRBJ2-1; 7 bases align to TRBD2. The CDR3 extends over 15 amino acids. The J segment lost 3 bases and the V segment lost 0 bases, leaving 3 bases of the junction unmatched. CDR1 SGHRS and CDR2 YFSETQ come from the germline V gene. CDR3 amino acids: CASSLEGGGYNEQFF. The CDR3 DNA reads TGCGCCAGCAGCTTGGAAGGCGGGGGCTACAATGAGCAGTTCTTC.

This clonotype was seen a handful of times. The V call is TRBV5-4, the J call TRBJ2-1; 7 positions agree with TRBD1. The V gene end was trimmed by 4 bases and the J gene end by 8 bases; junction bases not matched to a gene: 9. Germline values: CDR1 SGHNT, CDR2 YYREEE (reference sequence). The CDR3 covers 14 residues. This CDR3 is CASSRGQERDEQFF. CDR3 in DNA: TGTGCCAGCAGCCGAGGACAGGAGAGAGATGAGCAGTTCTTC.

This chain uses TRBV7-9 with TRBJ2-3; no clear D gene. Per the germline V gene, CDR1 is SEHNR and CDR2 is FQNEAQ (reference sequence). V was clipped by 2 bases and J by 1 base, with 13 bases between them. The CDR3 is made up of 16 amino acids. The CDR3 reads CASSLSGILGTDTQYF. The CDR3 bases are TGTGCCAGCAGCTTAAGTGGCATACTTGGCACAGATACGCAGTATTTT. The entire variable domain, with the rest obtained from reference TRBV7-9 and TRBJ2-3, is as follows: DTGVSQNPRHKITKRGQNVTFRCDPISEHNRLYWYRQTLGQGPEFLTYFQNEAQLEKSRLLSDRFSAERPKGSFSTLEIQRTEQGDSAMYLCASSLSGILGTDTQYFGPGTRLTVL.

The chain employs TRBV9 and TRBJ2-3; 7 bases align to TRBD2. This CDR3 is 15 amino acids long. Germline V gives CDR1 SGDLS, CDR2 YYNGEE. V lost 0 bases to trimming and J lost 1 base; unmatched junction nucleotides: 2. DNA of the CDR3: TGTGCCAGCAGCGTAGTAAGCGGGGGCACAGATACGCAGTATTTT. Translating gives CASSVVSGGTDTQYF.

This clonotype was counted a few times. The rearrangement joins TRBV3-1 to TRBJ1-2, with D possibly matching TRBD1 (5 bases). This CDR3 has 16 residues. Trimming removed 3 bases from V and 4 bases from J, with 18 bases in between. CDR1 and CDR2 (germline): LGHDT, YNNKEL (reference sequence). The DNA of the CDR3 is TGTGCCAGCAGCCACTTCAACAGGCCCCTACTCTATGGCTACACCTTC. The encoded protein is CASSHFNRPLLYGYTF.

In this sample, this clonotype turned up many times. The chain is built from TRBV29-1 and TRBJ1-4; no firm D call. The germline V gene encodes CDR1 SQVTM and CDR2 ANQGSEA. V dropped 6 bases and J dropped 3 bases, with 11 bases sitting between them. The CDR3 has 13 residues. CDR3 sequence: CSVRKWANEKLFF. The CDR3 DNA follows: TGCAGCGTACGGAAGTGGGCTAATGAAAAACTGTTTTTT. The full variable domain, with the rest looked up from reference TRBV29-1 and TRBJ1-4, is SAVISQKPSRDICQRGTSLTIQCQVDSQVTMMFWYRQQPGQSLTLIATANQGSEATYESGFVIDKFPISRPNLTFSTLTVSNMSPEDSSIYLCSVRKWANEKLFFGSGTQLSVL.

The table lists this clonotype with many counts. The chain uses TRBV12-3 or TRBV12-4 and TRBJ1-1; perhaps TRBD1 as D (5 bases). V dropped 3 bases and J dropped 12 bases, with 17 bases sitting between them. CDR3 size: 13 residues. In DNA form, the CDR3 reads TGTGCCAGCAGTTTGCTTGGTTTAGGGGTTACTTTCTTT. It translates to CASSLLGLGVTFF.

This clonotype was seen ten or more times. The chain has TRBV5-1 and TRBJ1-2; D unresolved. Germline V gene lookup returns CDR1 SGHRS and CDR2 YFSETQ. There are 13 residues in the CDR3. Trimming took off 1 base at V and 6 bases at J, with 10 bases between the two ends. CDR3 region: CASSLMSGDGYTF. DNA for the CDR3: TGCGCCAGCAGCTTGATGTCAGGAGATGGCTACACCTTC.

This clonotype turned up a few times. This rearrangement joins TRBV18 to TRBJ2-5; tentative D call: TRBD2 (6 bases). The CDR3 totals 15 residues. Germline V lookup: CDR1 KGHSH, CDR2 LQKENI. Trimming left V 2 bases short and J 2 bases short, with 12 bases between. DNA of the CDR3: TGTGCCAGCTCACCAGCGGGAAACCCTCAAGAGACCCAGTACTTC. Its protein is CASSPAGNPQETQYF.

The genes are TRBV18 and TRBJ2-3; 10 nucleotides agree with TRBD1. Germline CDR1 and CDR2: KGHSH and LQKENI. This CDR3 has 16 amino acids. Trimming took 3 bases from V and 3 from J; bases not matched to a gene: 6. The CDR3 region is CASSPNRQGATDTQYF. CDR3 coding DNA: TGTGCCAGCTCACCGAATCGACAGGGGGCAACAGATACGCAGTATTTT.

This clonotype has ten or more counts. The V and J genes are TRBV7-9 and TRBJ2-7; weak D call: TRBD1 (6 bases). V lost 10 bases to trimming and J lost 3 bases, with 13 bases between them. Per germline, CDR1 SEHNR and CDR2 FQNEAQ (reference sequence). The CDR3 is made up of 12 amino acids. CDR3 nucleotides: TGTGCCACCGTTACCAGGGGCTACGAGCAGTACTTC. The encoded protein is CATVTRGYEQYF.

This clonotype was counted at least ten times. This chain links TRBV5-1 with TRBJ1-5, with a possible D match to TRBD1 (6 bases). The CDR3 is 15 residues long. Germline V CDR1 and CDR2: SGHRS, YFSETQ. V lost 3 bases to trimming and J lost 4 bases, with 14 bases between them. CDR3 bases: TGCGCCAGCAGCTCAGGGGTTCCCCCTAATCAGCCCCAGCATTTT. Residues: CASSSGVPPNQPQHF.

There are many counts of this clonotype. V and J are TRBV7-2 and TRBJ2-7; D uncertain. The ends were cut back, 3 bases at V and 3 bases at J, with 15 bases in the middle. Germline CDR1 reads SGHTA; CDR2 reads FQGNSA. This CDR3 comprises 15 residues. The CDR3 region is CASSFLGALDYEQYF. CDR3 nucleotide sequence: TGTGCCAGCAGCTTCCTAGGCGCTCTAGACTACGAGCAGTACTTC. Variable domain in full (rest from reference TRBV7-2 and TRBJ2-7): GAGVSQSPSNKVTEKGKDVELRCDPISGHTALYWYRQSLGQGLEFLIYFQGNSAPDKSGLPSDRFSAERTGGSVSTLTIQRTQQEDSAVYLCASSFLGALDYEQYFGPGTRLTVT.

Ten or more counts support this clonotype. The chain employs TRBV12-3 or TRBV12-4 and TRBJ1-1; D unresolved. The CDR3 runs 13 residues. V was cut by 5 bases and J by 4 bases, with 11 bases left in between. The CDR3, as DNA: TGTGCCAGCAGTCCCCATGACCCCACTGAAGCTTTCTTT. As protein: CASSPHDPTEAFF.

V is TRBV5-5 and J is TRBJ2-7, with TRBD1 matching 8 bases. Germline V gene sequence: CDR1 SGHKS, CDR2 YYEKEE (reference sequence). V shed 1 base, J shed 3 bases, and the junction held 12 bases outside the gene matches. The CDR3 length is 17 residues. CDR3 bases: TGTGCCAGCAGCTTGCTGTTCTCAGGGGGCCTTCGCTACGAGCAGTACGTC. Translation gives CASSLLFSGGLRYEQYV.

In its sample, this clonotype was seen many times. This chain connects TRBV6-5 to TRBJ2-1; D may be TRBD1 (6 bases). CDR3 size: 16 residues. V was shortened by 2 bases and J by 9 bases, with 20 bases between the two germline ends. Germline lookup yields CDR1 MNHEY and CDR2 SVGAGI. DNA of the CDR3: TGTGCCAGCAGTTACGAACGTAGTCAGGGGAGTGGTGAGCAGTTCTTC. It codes for CASSYERSQGSGEQFF.

Ten or more counts support this clonotype. V and J are TRBV5-1 and TRBJ1-6; no firm D call. The CDR3 is made up of 18 amino acids. CDR1 and CDR2 (germline): SGHRS, YFSETQ. The V end was cut by 0 bases, the J end by 3 bases, with 16 bases between. The CDR3 reads CASSLESSSNLYNSPLHF. CDR3 sequence (DNA): TGCGCCAGCAGCTTGGAGTCGTCGTCCAATCTCTATAATTCACCCCTCCACTTT.

This clonotype appeared a few times. CDR3 in amino acids: CASGLDRVPTYEQYF. The DNA of the CDR3 is TGTGCCAGCGGCCTCGACAGGGTCCCTACCTACGAGCAGTACTTC. This chain joins TRBV5-5 and TRBJ2-7; TRBD1 matches at 7 bases. J gave up 2 bases and V 7 bases, and 12 bases lay outside the gene matches. This CDR3 is 15 amino acids long. The germline gives CDR1 SGHKS, CDR2 YYEKEE (reference sequence).

This clonotype was picked up many times. This chain joins TRBV5-1 and TRBJ2-5; D is unresolved. The germline V gene encodes CDR1 SGHRS and CDR2 YFSETQ. V lost 2 bases and J 13 bases, leaving 12 bases between the germline ends. The CDR3 runs 11 residues. CDR3 DNA sequence: TGCGCCAGCAGCTTTAAGGAGATTACGTACTTC. It codes for CASSFKEITYF.